This paragraph reports one T cell receptor beta chain. Its antigen is not identified. During cDNA synthesis, UMIs that each contained a 6-nucleotide sample barcode were added by means of template switching. From its re-call of the 5' RACE reads, TCRdb lists each CDR3 protein once, without DNA. The listing records roughly 200,000 distinct CDR3 sequences. The CDR3 contains 14 residues. This sample is drawn from a study of monozygotic twins with inflammatory bowel disease. General observations from the study: Added variability in patient repertoires may stem from differing immunosuppressive treatments.

Material: blood. This TCR derives from a human donor with ulcerative colitis or Crohn's disease, or a healthy co-twin of an affected twin (not recorded which). This chain links TRBV12-3 or TRBV12-4 with TRBJ1-1; with no DNA, the TCRdb D assignment of TRBD1 cannot be verified. CDR3 loop: CASSSPGTGAEAFF.